Shown below are 15 T cell receptor beta chains from a single sample sequenced in a study of CD8 T cells in ankylosing spondylitis. One entry per CDR3 protein, called by TCRdb with MiXCR from the 5' RACE reads. This table has around 390,000 distinct CDR3 sequences, 20% to 25% appearing once. Findings and limits, study-wide: Apparently characteristic of ankylosing spondylitis blood was a TCR beta motif (about eight highly homologous variants).

Their recognized antigens are unknown. Sequenced input: blood, either unsorted or a sorted T cell fraction (not recorded which). Source of these receptors: a male donor with ankylosing spondylitis.

V usage is TRBV6-5 and J usage is TRBJ2-7; 7 bases match TRBD1. Trimming removed 11 bases from V and 2 bases from J; junction bases left unmatched: 6. This CDR3 is built from 12 residues. Germline CDR1 reads MNHEY; CDR2 reads SVGAGI. CDR3 region: CALPDRAYEQYF. CDR3 in DNA: TGTGCCCTCCCCGACAGGGCCTACGAGCAGTACTTC.

This clonotype was seen more than once but under ten times. The chain carries TRBV29-1 and TRBJ2-7, with D uncertain. Germline values: CDR1 SQVTM, CDR2 ANQGSEA. The CDR3 runs 12 residues. Trimming left V 7 bases short and J 4 bases short, with 14 bases between. The CDR3 coding sequence is TGCAGCGCCGAAAGCTCCTTTTACGAGCAGTACTTC. Residues: CSAESSFYEQYF.

This clonotype has more than one count but fewer than ten. The genes are TRBV29-1 and TRBJ2-1; the match to TRBD2 covers 10 bases. The trim removed 7 bases at V and 3 bases at J, leaving 9 bases unmatched. This CDR3 region has 15 residues. Per germline, CDR1 SQVTM and CDR2 ANQGSEA. The DNA of the CDR3 is TGCAGCGGTTATCCTAGCGGGAGCGGCTACAATGAGCAGTTCTTC. Translated, it gives CSGYPSGSGYNEQFF.

This clonotype appeared a few times. V is TRBV4-3 and J is TRBJ1-4; TRBD1 might be the D (6 bases). The germline gives CDR1 LGHNA, CDR2 YSLEER. The V and J ends lost 0 bases and 2 bases respectively, with 16 bases between them. This CDR3 spans 18 amino acids. The CDR3 sequence is CASSQDLPGVATNEKLFF. The CDR3 DNA follows: TGCGCCAGCAGCCAAGATCTCCCAGGGGTTGCGACTAATGAAAAACTGTTTTTT.

V gene TRBV4-1 combines with J gene TRBJ1-4; weak D call: TRBD1 (6 bases). CDR1 and CDR2 from the germline V gene are MGHRA and YSYEKL. Trimming removed 5 bases at V and 4 bases at J, with 14 bases between. The CDR3 loop spans 15 amino acids. For the CDR3, the DNA is TGCGCCAGCAGCAACCTACAGGGACTTAATGAAAAACTGTTTTTT. Translation: CASSNLQGLNEKLFF.

This clonotype was recorded many times. V gene TRBV29-1 combines with J gene TRBJ2-1; 7 bases agree with TRBD1. The CDR3 length is 13 residues. J gave up 7 bases and V 6 bases, and 9 bases lay outside the gene matches. Germline V gene sequence: CDR1 SQVTM, CDR2 ANQGSEA. The CDR3 DNA reads as TGCAGCGTAGACAGGGCCCAAGCAAATGAGCAGTTCTTC. It encodes CSVDRAQANEQFF.

The chain joins TRBV12-3 or TRBV12-4 to TRBJ1-3; D gene unclear. V lost 9 bases, J lost 1 base, and 16 bases lay in between. The CDR3 has 15 amino acids. The CDR3 DNA reads as TGTGCCAGTCAGTTAAGGCCCCATTCTGGAAACACCATATATTTT. It specifies CASQLRPHSGNTIYF.

V usage is TRBV20-1 and J usage is TRBJ2-1; 8 nucleotides align to TRBD2. Trimming took 1 base from V and 8 from J; bases not matched to a gene: 13. The germline V gene has CDR1 DFQATT and CDR2 SNEGSKA (reference sequence). The length of the CDR3 is 16 residues. CDR3 amino acids: CSARVILAAGAHEQFF. The DNA of the CDR3 is TGCAGTGCTAGAGTGATCTTGGCAGCGGGAGCGCATGAGCAGTTCTTC.

The chain couples TRBV12-3 or TRBV12-4 to TRBJ2-3; D may be TRBD2 (6 bases). CDR3 length: 14 residues. V was trimmed by 3 bases and J by 3 bases, leaving 10 bases between them. CDR3 nucleotide sequence: TGTGCCAGCAGTTTGAGACGGGGGACAGATACGCAGTATTTT. Protein sequence: CASSLRRGTDTQYF.

This chain connects TRBV11-1 to TRBJ2-7, with TRBD2 matching over 9 bases. This CDR3 contains 18 residues. Germline V gives CDR1 SGHAT, CDR2 FQDESV (reference sequence). V was clipped by 4 bases and J by 1 base; unmatched bases: 14. CDR3 nucleotide sequence: TGTGCCAGCAGCTGGACCGGGGGAACGACTAGCGGTTCCTACGAGCAGTACTTC. Translation: CASSWTGGTTSGSYEQYF. Full variable domain (outside the CDR3, taken from reference TRBV11-1 and TRBJ2-7): EAEVAQSPRYKITEKSQAVAFWCDPISGHATLYWYRQILGQGPELLVQFQDESVVDDSQLPKDRFSAERLKGVDSTLKIQPAELGDSAMYLCASSWTGGTTSGSYEQYFGPGTRLTVT.

This clonotype was seen more than once but under ten times. This chain connects TRBV20-1 to TRBJ2-1; TRBD2 matches 7 bases. CDR3 length equals 12 residues. Looked up from germline, CDR1 is DFQATT and CDR2 is SNEGSKA (reference sequence). The trim removed 6 bases at V and 10 bases at J, leaving 9 bases unmatched. In DNA form, the CDR3 reads TGCAGTGCCCGGGGGGTCCTTTCAGAGCAGTTCTTC. It is translated as CSARGVLSEQFF.

The chain links TRBV3-1 to TRBJ2-1; D uncertain. Germline-derived CDR1 and CDR2 are LGHDT and YNNKEL (reference sequence). The CDR3 is 15 residues long. V was cut by 1 base and J by 0 bases, with 7 bases left in between. CDR3 sequence (DNA): TGTGCCAGCAGCCAAGCGTGGGTCTCCTACAATGAGCAGTTCTTC. It yields the protein CASSQAWVSYNEQFF.

The chain has TRBV29-1 and TRBJ1-1, with D perhaps TRBD1 (5 bases). The V and J ends lost 6 bases and 0 bases respectively, with 14 bases between them. Germline V CDR1 and CDR2: SQVTM, ANQGSEA. CDR3 length: 14 residues. The CDR3 DNA reads as TGCAGCGTCGCCCGGGGCAGAATGAACACTGAAGCTTTCTTT. Residues: CSVARGRMNTEAFF.

This clonotype was seen at least ten times. V usage is TRBV5-1 and J usage is TRBJ2-5; TRBD2 matches at 9 bases. Trimming at V came to 0 bases and at J to 5 bases, leaving 5 bases not matched to a gene. Germline CDR1 is SGHRS and CDR2 is YFSETQ. The CDR3 runs to 15 residues. CDR3 DNA sequence: TGCGCCAGCAGCTTGGTATCTAGCGGGACGGAGACCCAGTACTTC. Its protein product is CASSLVSSGTETQYF.

The chain links TRBV27 to TRBJ2-7; 8 bases line up with TRBD1. CDR1 and CDR2 (germline): MNHEY, SMNVEV (reference sequence). The CDR3 length is 14 residues. V was clipped by 4 bases and J by 3 bases; unmatched bases: 5. The CDR3 reads CASSWSGQGYEQYF. CDR3 nucleotide sequence: TGTGCCAGCAGTTGGTCAGGACAGGGCTACGAGCAGTACTTC.